Below, 7 T cell receptor beta chains from the same sample are listed, as sequenced in a study of T cell clonotyping in hematopoietic cell transplantation. Repertoires were generated with immunoSEQ multiplex PCR, while TCRdb's copy carries only in-frame clones and drops some. This sample carries about 69,000 clones, almost 97% of them seen once, and the ten largest clones take under 2%. The time point here: recipient sample about 28 days before transplant, after cytoreduction. Source: peripheral blood mononuclear cells, taken before stem cell transplant. Source of these receptors: a woman aged 45-65 years with acute myeloid leukemia. Some clones in this sample may be carry-over from other donors' samples.

The J gene is TRBJ2-7, the V gene TRBV5-6; 7 bases are a match to TRBD2. With V trimmed by 1 base and J by 0 bases, 7 bases remained unmatched. In germline, CDR1 is SGHDT, CDR2 YYEEEE. The CDR3 is made up of 16 amino acids. The CDR3 bases are TGTGCCAGCAGCTTGTTTCCAGCGGGGATCTCCTACGAGCAGTACTTC. Its protein is CASSLFPAGISYEQYF.

This sequence joins TRBV20-1 and TRBJ1-1; D not resolved. V lost 6 bases to trimming and J lost 10 bases, with 15 bases between them. This CDR3 region has 11 residues. The germline V gene has CDR1 DFQATT and CDR2 SNEGSKA (reference sequence). CDR3 region: CSAHGVEVAFF. The CDR3 nucleotides read TGCAGTGCCCATGGGGTAGAAGTAGCTTTCTTT.

The V call is TRBV11-3, the J call TRBJ1-5; 9 bases line up with TRBD1. This CDR3 contains 17 residues. CDR1 is SGHNT, CDR2 YENEEA, per germline. Trimming at V came to 3 bases and at J to 6 bases, leaving 12 bases not matched to a gene. CDR3 residues: CASSFVSGTGICQPQHF. The CDR3 DNA reads as TGTGCCAGCAGCTTTGTTTCCGGGACAGGGATTTGTCAGCCCCAGCATTTT.

The V call is TRBV6-5, the J call TRBJ1-2, with TRBD1 matching 7 bases. This CDR3 comprises 13 residues. Germline V gene lookup returns CDR1 MNHEY and CDR2 SVGAGI. V was pared by 6 bases and J by 4 bases, with 5 bases of the junction left unmatched. As DNA, the CDR3 is TGTGCCAGCAGGTTACAGGGGTTCTATGGCTACACCTTC. This gives the protein CASRLQGFYGYTF.

The chain recombines TRBV19 with TRBJ2-3; D is unclear. The CDR3 contains 14 residues. Germline CDR1 is LNHDA and CDR2 is SQIVND (reference sequence). Trimming removed 5 bases from V and 3 bases from J, with 12 bases in between. CDR3 protein: CASSSQANTDTQYF. The CDR3 DNA sequence: TGTGCCAGTAGTTCCCAGGCCAATACAGATACGCAGTATTTT. Supplemented by reference TRBV19 and TRBJ2-3, the full variable domain reads DGGITQSPKYLFRKEGQNVTLSCEQNLNHDAMYWYRQDPGQGLRLIYYSQIVNDFQKGDIAEGYSVSREKKESFPLTVTSAQKNPTAFYLCASSSQANTDTQYFGPGTRLTVL.

The chain recombines TRBV5-8 with TRBJ1-2; 8 bases match TRBD1. The CDR3 has 12 amino acids. Germline assignment: CDR1 SGHTS and CDR2 YDEGEE. V trimming: 2 bases; J trimming: 9 bases; junction bases outside the gene matches: 3. CDR3 nucleotide sequence: TGTGCCAGCAGCTTCGGACAGGGTAGCTACACCTTC. Translated: CASSFGQGSYTF.

The chain links TRBV6-1 to TRBJ1-2; unclear D gene. V was shortened by 0 bases and J by 6 bases, with 8 bases between the two germline ends. Germline V lookup: CDR1 MNHNS, CDR2 SASEGT. This CDR3 region has 13 residues. CDR3 sequence reads: CASSEALGNGYTF. Written as DNA, the CDR3 is TGTGCCAGCAGTGAAGCCTTGGGAAATGGCTACACCTTC.